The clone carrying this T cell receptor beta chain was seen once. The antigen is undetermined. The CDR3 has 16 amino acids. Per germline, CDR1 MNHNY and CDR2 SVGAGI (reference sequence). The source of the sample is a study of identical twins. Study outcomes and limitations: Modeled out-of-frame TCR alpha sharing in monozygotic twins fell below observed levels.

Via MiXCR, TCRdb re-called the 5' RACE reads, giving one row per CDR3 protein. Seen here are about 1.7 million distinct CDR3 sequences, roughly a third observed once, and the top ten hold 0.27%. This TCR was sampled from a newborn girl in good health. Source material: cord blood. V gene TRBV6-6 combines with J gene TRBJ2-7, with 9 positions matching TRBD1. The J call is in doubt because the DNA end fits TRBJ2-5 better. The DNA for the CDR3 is TGTGCCAGCAGTCGGACAGGGGTTACGATAGGAGAGACCCAGTACTTC. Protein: CASSRTGVTIGETQYF.